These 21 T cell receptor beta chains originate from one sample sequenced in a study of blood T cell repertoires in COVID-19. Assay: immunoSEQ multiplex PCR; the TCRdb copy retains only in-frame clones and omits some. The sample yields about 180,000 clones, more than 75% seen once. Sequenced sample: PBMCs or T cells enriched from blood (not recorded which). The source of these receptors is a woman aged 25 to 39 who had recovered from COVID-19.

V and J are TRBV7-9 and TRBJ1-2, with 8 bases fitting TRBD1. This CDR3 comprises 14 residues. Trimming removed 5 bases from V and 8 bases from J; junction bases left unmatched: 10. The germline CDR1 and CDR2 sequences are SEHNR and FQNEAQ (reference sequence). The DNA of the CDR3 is TGTGCCAGCAGCCGAGGACAGGGTGAATACGGCTACACCTTC. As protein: CASSRGQGEYGYTF.

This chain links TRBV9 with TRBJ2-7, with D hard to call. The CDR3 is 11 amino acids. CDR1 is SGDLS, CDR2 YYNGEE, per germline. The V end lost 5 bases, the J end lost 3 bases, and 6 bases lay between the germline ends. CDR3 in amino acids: CASSDNYEQYF. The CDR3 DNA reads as TGTGCCAGCAGTGACAACTACGAGCAGTACTTC.

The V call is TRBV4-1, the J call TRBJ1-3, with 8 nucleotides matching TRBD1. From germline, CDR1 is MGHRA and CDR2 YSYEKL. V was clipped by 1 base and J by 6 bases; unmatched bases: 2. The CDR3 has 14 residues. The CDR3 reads CASSQAGGENTIYF. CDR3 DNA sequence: TGCGCCAGCAGCCAAGCAGGGGGCGAAAACACCATATATTTT.

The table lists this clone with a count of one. The CDR3: CASSGDREKQYF. In nucleotides, the CDR3 is TGCGCCAGCAGTGGGGACAGGGAGAAGCAGTACTTC. This chain connects TRBV10-1 to TRBJ2-7, with 9 bases aligning to TRBD1. V shed 4 bases, J shed 8 bases, and the junction held 3 bases outside the gene matches. From germline, CDR1 is WNHNN and CDR2 SYGVQD (reference sequence). The CDR3 consists of 12 residues.

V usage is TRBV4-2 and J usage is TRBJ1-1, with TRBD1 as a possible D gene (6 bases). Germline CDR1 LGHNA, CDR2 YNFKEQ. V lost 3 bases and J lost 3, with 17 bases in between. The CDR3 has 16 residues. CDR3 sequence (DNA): TGTGCCAGCAGCCATGCTAACAGGGTCGGAGACACTGAAGCTTTCTTT. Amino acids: CASSHANRVGDTEAFF.

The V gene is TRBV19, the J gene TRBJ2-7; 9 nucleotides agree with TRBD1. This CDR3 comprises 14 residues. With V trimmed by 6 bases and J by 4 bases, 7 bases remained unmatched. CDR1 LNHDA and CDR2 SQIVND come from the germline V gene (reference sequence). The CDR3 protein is CASSGTGQRYEQYF. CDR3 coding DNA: TGTGCCAGTAGCGGGACAGGGCAACGGTACGAGCAGTACTTC.

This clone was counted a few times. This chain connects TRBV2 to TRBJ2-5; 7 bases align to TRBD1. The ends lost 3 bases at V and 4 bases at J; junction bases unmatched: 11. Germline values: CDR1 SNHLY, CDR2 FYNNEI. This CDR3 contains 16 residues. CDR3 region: CASSDNVLAGGETQYF. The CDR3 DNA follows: TGTGCCAGCAGTGACAATGTTTTGGCAGGGGGAGAGACCCAGTACTTC.

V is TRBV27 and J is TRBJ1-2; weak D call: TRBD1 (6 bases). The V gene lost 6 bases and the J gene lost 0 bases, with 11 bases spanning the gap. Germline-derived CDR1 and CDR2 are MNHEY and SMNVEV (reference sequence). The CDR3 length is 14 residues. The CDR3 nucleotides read TGTGCCAGCAGCAGACAGGACGCTAACTATGGCTACACCTTC. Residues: CASSRQDANYGYTF.

CDR3 sequence (DNA): TGTGCCAGCACTAAAAATGACCCGGGACAGGTAACTAAAGCTTTCTTT. It is translated as CASTKNDPGQVTKAFF. The gene calls are TRBV2 and TRBJ1-1, with TRBD1 matching over 8 bases. Germline V gene lookup returns CDR1 SNHLY and CDR2 FYNNEI. V was clipped by 7 bases and J by 9 bases; unmatched bases: 19. The CDR3 covers 16 residues.

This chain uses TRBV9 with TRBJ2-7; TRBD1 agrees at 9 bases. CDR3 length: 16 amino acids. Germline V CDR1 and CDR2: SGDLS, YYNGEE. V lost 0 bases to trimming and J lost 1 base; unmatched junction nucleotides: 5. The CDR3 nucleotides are TGTGCCAGCAGCGTAGGGGGGGACAGGGCTTCCTACGAGCAGTACTTC. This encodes CASSVGGDRASYEQYF.

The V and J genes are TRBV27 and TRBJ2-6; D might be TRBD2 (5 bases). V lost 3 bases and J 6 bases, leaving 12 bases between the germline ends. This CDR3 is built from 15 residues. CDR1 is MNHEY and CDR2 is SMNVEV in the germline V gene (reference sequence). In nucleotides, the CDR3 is TGTGCCAGCAGTTTCGGGGTTCGCGAGGCCAACGTCCTGACTTTC. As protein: CASSFGVREANVLTF.

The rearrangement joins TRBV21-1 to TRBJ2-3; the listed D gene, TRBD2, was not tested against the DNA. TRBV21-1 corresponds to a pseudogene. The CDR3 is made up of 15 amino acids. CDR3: CASSKYETSTDTQYF. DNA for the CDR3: TGTGCCAGCAGCAAATACGAGACTAGCACAGATACGCAGTATTTT.

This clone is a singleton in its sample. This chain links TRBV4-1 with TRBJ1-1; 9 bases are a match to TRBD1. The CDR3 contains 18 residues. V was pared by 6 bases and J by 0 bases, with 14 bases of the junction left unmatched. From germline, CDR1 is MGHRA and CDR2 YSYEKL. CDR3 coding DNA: TGCGCCAGCAGTCACGGCTTGGGGACAGGGCCTATGAACACTGAAGCTTTCTTT. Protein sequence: CASSHGLGTGPMNTEAFF.

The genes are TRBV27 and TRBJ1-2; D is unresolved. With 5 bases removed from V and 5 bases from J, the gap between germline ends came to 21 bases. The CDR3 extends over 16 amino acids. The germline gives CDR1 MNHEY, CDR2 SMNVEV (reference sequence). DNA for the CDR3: TGTGCCAGCAGTGACCAATCTAGGCTTGGAGAGTATGGCTACACCTTC. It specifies CASSDQSRLGEYGYTF.

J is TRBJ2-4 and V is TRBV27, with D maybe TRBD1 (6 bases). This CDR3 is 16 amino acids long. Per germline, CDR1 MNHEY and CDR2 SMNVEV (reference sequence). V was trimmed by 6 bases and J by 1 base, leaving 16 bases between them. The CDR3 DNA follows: TGTGCCAGCAGACCAGGACAGAGGAAGGCCAAAAACATTCAGTACTTC. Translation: CASRPGQRKAKNIQYF.

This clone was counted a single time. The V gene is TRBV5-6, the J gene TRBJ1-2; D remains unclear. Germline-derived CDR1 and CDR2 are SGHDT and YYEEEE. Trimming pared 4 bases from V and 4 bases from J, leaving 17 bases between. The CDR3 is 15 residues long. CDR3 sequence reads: CASSPMSRPTYGYTF. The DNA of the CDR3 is TGTGCCAGCAGCCCAATGTCCAGGCCAACCTATGGCTACACCTTC.

The DNA of the CDR3 is TGCGCCAGCAGCTTGGCCGCGGACTCGCGCCCCGGGGAGCTGTTTTTT. This encodes CASSLAADSRPGELFF. The V gene is TRBV5-1, the J gene TRBJ2-2; possibly TRBD2 for D (5 bases). Germline CDR1 is SGHRS and CDR2 is YFSETQ. V lost 0 bases and J 6 bases, leaving 15 bases between the germline ends. This CDR3 region has 16 residues.

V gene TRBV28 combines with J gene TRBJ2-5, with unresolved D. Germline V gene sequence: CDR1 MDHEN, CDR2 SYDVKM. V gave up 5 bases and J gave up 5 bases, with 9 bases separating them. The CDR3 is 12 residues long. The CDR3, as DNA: TGTGCCAGCAGTCTCTCGGTGGAGACCCAGTACTTC. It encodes CASSLSVETQYF.

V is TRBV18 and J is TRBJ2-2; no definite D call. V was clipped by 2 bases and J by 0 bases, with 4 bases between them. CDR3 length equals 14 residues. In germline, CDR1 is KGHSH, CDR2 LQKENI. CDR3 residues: CASSPSSNTGELFF. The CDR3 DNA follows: TGTGCCAGCTCACCAAGCTCGAACACCGGGGAGCTGTTTTTT.

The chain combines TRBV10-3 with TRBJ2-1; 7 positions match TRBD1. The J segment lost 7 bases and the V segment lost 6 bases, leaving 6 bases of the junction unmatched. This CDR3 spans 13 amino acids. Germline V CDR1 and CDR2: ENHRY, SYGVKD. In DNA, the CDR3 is TGTGCCATCAGGAGAACAGGGGTTAATGAGCAGTTCTTC. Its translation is CAIRRTGVNEQFF.

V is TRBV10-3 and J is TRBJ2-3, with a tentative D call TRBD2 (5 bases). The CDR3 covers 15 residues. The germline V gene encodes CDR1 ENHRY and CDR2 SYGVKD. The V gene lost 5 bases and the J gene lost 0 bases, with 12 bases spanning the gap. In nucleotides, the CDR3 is TGTGCCATCAGTCAGAGCGGAGCTAGCACAGATACGCAGTATTTT. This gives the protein CAISQSGASTDTQYF.